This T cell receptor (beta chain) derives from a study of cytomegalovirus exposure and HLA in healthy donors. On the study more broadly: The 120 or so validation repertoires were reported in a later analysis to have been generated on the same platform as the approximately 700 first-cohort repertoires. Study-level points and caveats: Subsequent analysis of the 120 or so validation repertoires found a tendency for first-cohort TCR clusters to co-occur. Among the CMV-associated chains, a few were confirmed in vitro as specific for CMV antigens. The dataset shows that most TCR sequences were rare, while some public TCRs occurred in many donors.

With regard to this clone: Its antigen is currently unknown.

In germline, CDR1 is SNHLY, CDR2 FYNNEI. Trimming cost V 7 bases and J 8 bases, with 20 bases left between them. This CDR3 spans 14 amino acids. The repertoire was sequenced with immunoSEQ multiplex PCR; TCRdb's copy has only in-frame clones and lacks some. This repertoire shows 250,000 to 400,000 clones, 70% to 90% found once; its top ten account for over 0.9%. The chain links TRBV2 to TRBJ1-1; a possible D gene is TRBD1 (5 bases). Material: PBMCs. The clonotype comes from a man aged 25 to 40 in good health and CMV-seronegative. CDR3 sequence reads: CASTTDRGQVEAFF. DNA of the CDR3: TGTGCCAGCACTACCGACAGAGGACAAGTCGAAGCTTTCTTT.